The 9 T cell receptor beta chains below come from one sample, sequenced in a study of blood T cell repertoires in COVID-19. The protocol was immunoSEQ multiplex PCR, while the TCRdb copy is restricted to in-frame clones and leaves out a portion. The sample lists 210,000 or so clones; about 80% were seen once. The sample comprised PBMCs or T cells enriched from blood (not recorded which). The receptors derive from a woman aged 45-59 years who had been exposed to COVID-19.

The chain joins TRBV30 to TRBJ1-2, with D hard to call. The length of the CDR3 is 14 residues. Germline CDR1 reads GTSNPN; CDR2 reads SVGIG (reference sequence). V gave up 7 bases and J gave up 4 bases, with 19 bases separating them. The chain's CDR3 is CASTSTFTLYGYTF. The CDR3 DNA reads TGTGCCTCTACTAGTACCTTCACCCTCTATGGCTACACCTTC.

The chain links TRBV29-1 to TRBJ2-7; 7 bases match TRBD2. Germline CDR1 is SQVTM and CDR2 is ANQGSEA. Trimming at V came to 4 bases and at J to 0 bases, leaving 6 bases not matched to a gene. This CDR3 comprises 14 residues. CDR3 amino acids: CSVAFRGSSYEQYF. CDR3 DNA: TGCAGCGTTGCATTCCGCGGGAGCTCCTACGAGCAGTACTTC.

This chain connects TRBV9 to TRBJ1-2; 7 bases map to TRBD1. CDR1 is SGDLS and CDR2 is YYNGEE in the germline V gene. J was trimmed by 7 bases and V by 2 bases; bases with no gene match: 5. The CDR3 loop spans 13 amino acids. The CDR3 DNA reads as TGTGCCAGCAGCGTGGGGACAGTTGGTGGCTACACCTTC. This sequence encodes CASSVGTVGGYTF. Supplemented by reference TRBV9 and TRBJ1-2, the full variable domain reads DSGVTQTPKHLITATGQRVTLRCSPRSGDLSVYWYQQSLDQGLQFLIQYYNGEERAKGNILERFSAQQFPDLHSELNLSSLELGDSALYFCASSVGTVGGYTFGSGTRLTVV.

This rearrangement joins TRBV18 to TRBJ2-1; 10 nucleotides align to TRBD2. V lost 4 bases and J lost 5; bases outside the gene matches: 5. This CDR3 is built from 15 residues. Germline V gene sequence: CDR1 KGHSH, CDR2 LQKENI. The CDR3 here is CASSRVAGGDNEQFF. As DNA, the CDR3 is TGTGCCAGCTCACGAGTAGCGGGGGGAGACAATGAGCAGTTCTTC.

The chain uses TRBV19 and TRBJ1-6; 10 bases map to TRBD1. Germline assignment: CDR1 LNHDA and CDR2 SQIVND (reference sequence). Losses at the gene ends were 8 bases for V and 7 bases for J; bases not matched to a gene: 5. This CDR3 is built from 14 residues. CDR3 loop: CASGDRGRNSPLHF. The CDR3, as DNA: TGTGCCAGTGGCGACAGGGGGCGAAATTCACCCCTCCACTTT.

The chain's CDR3 is CASSGASGEQYF. In DNA form, the CDR3 reads TGTGCCAGCAGCGGGGCTTCTGGAGAGCAGTACTTC. The V and J genes are TRBV5-4 and TRBJ2-7; D might be TRBD1 (5 bases). V gave up 4 bases and J gave up 7 bases, with 12 bases separating them. Germline V lookup: CDR1 SGHNT, CDR2 YYREEE (reference sequence). This CDR3 region has 12 residues.

The chain uses TRBV24-1 and TRBJ2-3; 9 bases fit TRBD1. J lost 2 bases, V lost 1 base, and 3 bases had no gene match. Germline V gives CDR1 KGHDR, CDR2 SFDVKD. This CDR3 is built from 16 residues. This CDR3 is CATSDFGQGITDTQYF. For the CDR3, the DNA is TGTGCCACCAGTGATTTCGGACAGGGGATCACAGATACGCAGTATTTT.

The chain links TRBV5-1 to TRBJ1-2; perhaps TRBD1 as D (6 bases). The CDR3 covers 14 residues. V was cut by 1 base and J by 2 bases, with 9 bases left in between. CDR1 is SGHRS and CDR2 is YFSETQ in the germline V gene. The CDR3 loop is CASSLSGGNYGYTF. CDR3 sequence (DNA): TGCGCCAGCAGCTTGAGCGGGGGCAACTATGGCTACACCTTC.

The rearrangement links TRBV11-2 to TRBJ2-7; 8 bases are shared with TRBD1. Per germline, CDR1 SGHAT and CDR2 FQNNGV. The CDR3 sequence is 17 residues long. J gave up 0 bases and V 2 bases, and 9 bases lay outside the gene matches. The CDR3 DNA is TGTGCCAGCAGCTTACGCTTTTCCGGGACAGGCTCCTACGAGCAGTACTTC. It encodes CASSLRFSGTGSYEQYF.